This T cell receptor (beta chain) is from a study of cytomegalovirus exposure and HLA in healthy donors. Trimming took 2 bases from V and 10 from J; bases not matched to a gene: 9. The CDR3 sequence is 15 residues long. The V gene's germline CDR1 is SGHTA and CDR2 FQGNSA. The primer mix had 60 Vbeta and 13 Jbeta primers. The repertoire was sequenced with immunoSEQ multiplex PCR; TCRdb's copy has only in-frame clones and lacks some. The sample records about 150,000 clones, roughly 77% being singletons. This TCR came from a male donor in good health and CMV-seronegative. Sequencing was performed on PBMCs. V gene TRBV7-2 combines with J gene TRBJ1-4; 8 positions agree with TRBD1. This chain's CDR3 is CASSLRQGPGGKLFF. As DNA, the CDR3 is TGTGCCAGCAGCTTACGACAGGGGCCCGGGGGAAAACTGTTTTTT.